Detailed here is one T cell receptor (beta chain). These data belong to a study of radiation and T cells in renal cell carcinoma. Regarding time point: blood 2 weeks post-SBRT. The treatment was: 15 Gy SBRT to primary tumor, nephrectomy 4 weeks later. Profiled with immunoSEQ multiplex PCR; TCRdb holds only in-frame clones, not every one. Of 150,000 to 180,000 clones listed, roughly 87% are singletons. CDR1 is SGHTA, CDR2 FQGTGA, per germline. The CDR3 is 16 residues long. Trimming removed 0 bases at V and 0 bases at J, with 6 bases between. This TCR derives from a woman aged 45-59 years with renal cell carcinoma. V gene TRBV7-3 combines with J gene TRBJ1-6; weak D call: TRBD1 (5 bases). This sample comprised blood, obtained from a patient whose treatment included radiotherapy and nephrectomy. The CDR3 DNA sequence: TGTGCCAGCAGCTTAACCGGGGGCTCCTATAATTCACCCCTCCACTTT. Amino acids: CASSLTGGSYNSPLHF.